The entry below describes one T cell receptor (beta chain). This clonotype has just a few counts. Its target antigen remains unknown. The sample holds no much larger clone one base away, and base qualities are not on file. This specimen belongs to a study of response to subunit inactivated influenza vaccine (dated 2018 in TCRdb). In terms of the full investigation: Deep quantitative T cell receptor repertoire profiling was used in the study to track responses to a trivalent subunit inactivated influenza vaccine.

Preparation of the library involved RT-PCR. The sequencer was an Illumina HiSeq 2500. TCRdb applied fastp at Q25 and MiXCR to the public reads, then kept only in-frame beta chains. CDR3 protein sequences are deduplicated, and each keeps its most common genes and DNA. The sample table holds 650,000 to 850,000 distinct CDR3 sequences, of which over 11% were seen once. The ten largest account for less than 7% of the sample. Points the paper makes about the study in general: It was suggested by the authors that each seasonal influenza vaccination may recruit only a limited number of new T cells.

The junction carries 7 bases between V and J, which are trimmed by 4 bases and 6 bases respectively. CDR1 and CDR2 were assigned from the germline V gene (reference sequence) as LGHDT and YNNKEL. From the cysteine up to the phenylalanine, the CDR3 has a length of 12 residues. The CDR3 DNA has 36 bases and is translated from base 1. This clonotype was obtained from a man over 45 who received an inactivated influenza vaccine. Donor details come from another sample of the same person, matched by shared clones. The chain couples TRBV3-1 to TRBJ2-1, with the D gene not confidently named. The input for sequencing was PBMCs from blood, taken 14 days before vaccination. The DNA sequence is TGTGCCAGCAGCCGTCTCGGCAATGAGCAGTTCTTC. It translates to CASSRLGNEQFF.